This TCR beta chain was observed in a study of blood T cell repertoires in COVID-19. At the level of the study: Sites across the United States, Italy and Spain contributed samples from acute and convalescent COVID-19.

Assay: immunoSEQ multiplex PCR; the TCRdb copy retains only in-frame clones and omits some. The table shows a few hundred thousand clones, with roughly nine tenths occurring only once. One Seattle source followed patients from active infection through their disease course. This CDR3 contains 15 residues. Germline V gene lookup returns CDR1 MNHEY and CDR2 SVGEGT. Trimming cost V 2 bases and J 7 bases; bases outside gene matches: 5. This sequence was found in a woman younger than 45 with COVID-19, enrolled during active disease. V and J are TRBV6-2 or TRBV6-3 and TRBJ1-4, with 9 bases aligning to TRBD1. Sequencing input: peripheral blood. The CDR3 sequence is CASSYGGTGFEKLFF. Written as DNA, the CDR3 is TGTGCCAGCAGTTACGGGGGGACAGGGTTTGAAAAACTGTTTTTT.